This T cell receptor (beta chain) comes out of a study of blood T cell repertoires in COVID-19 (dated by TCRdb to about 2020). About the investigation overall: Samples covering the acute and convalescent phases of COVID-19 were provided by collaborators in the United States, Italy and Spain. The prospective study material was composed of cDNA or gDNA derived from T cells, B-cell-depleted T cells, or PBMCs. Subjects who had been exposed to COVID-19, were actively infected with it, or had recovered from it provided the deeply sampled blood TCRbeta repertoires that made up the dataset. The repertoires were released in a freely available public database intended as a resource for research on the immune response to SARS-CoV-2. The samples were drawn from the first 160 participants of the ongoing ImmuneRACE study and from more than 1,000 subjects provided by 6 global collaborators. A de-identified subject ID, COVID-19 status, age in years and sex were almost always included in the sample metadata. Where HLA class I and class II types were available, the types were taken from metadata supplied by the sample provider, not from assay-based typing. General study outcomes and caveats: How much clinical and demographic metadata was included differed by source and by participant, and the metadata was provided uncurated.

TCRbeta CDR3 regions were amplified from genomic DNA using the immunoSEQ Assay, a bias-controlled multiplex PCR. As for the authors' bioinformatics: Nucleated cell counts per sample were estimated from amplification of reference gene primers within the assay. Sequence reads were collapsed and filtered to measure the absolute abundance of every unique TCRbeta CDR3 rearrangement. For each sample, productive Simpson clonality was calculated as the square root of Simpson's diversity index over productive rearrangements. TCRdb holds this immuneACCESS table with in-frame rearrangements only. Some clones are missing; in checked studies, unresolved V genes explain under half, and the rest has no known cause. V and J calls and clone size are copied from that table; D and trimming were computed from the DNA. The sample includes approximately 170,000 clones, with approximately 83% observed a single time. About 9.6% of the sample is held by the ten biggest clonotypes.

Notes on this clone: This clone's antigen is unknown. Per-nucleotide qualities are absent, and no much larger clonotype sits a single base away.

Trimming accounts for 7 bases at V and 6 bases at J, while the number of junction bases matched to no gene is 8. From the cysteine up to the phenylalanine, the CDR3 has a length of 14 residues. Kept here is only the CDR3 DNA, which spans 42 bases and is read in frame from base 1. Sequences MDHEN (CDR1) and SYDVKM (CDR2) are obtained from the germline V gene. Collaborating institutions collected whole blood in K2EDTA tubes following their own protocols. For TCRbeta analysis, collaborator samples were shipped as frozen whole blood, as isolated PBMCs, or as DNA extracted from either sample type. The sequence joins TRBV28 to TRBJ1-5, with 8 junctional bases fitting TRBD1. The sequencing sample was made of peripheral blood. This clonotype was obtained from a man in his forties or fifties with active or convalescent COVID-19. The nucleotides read TGTGCCAGCACCCAACAGGGGGGAGGTCAGCCCCAGCATTTT. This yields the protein CASTQQGGGQPQHF.